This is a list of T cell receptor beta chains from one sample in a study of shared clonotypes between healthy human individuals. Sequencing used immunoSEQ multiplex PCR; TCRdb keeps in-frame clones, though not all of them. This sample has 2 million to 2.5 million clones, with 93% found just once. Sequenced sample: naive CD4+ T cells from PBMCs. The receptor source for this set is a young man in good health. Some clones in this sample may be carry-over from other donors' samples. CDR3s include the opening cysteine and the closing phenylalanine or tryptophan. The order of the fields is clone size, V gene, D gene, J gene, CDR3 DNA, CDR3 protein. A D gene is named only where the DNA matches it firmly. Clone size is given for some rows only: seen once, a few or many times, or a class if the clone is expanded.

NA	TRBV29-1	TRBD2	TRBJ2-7	TGCAGCGTTAGAACCGGGACTAGCGGCTCCTACGAGCAGTACTTC	CSVRTGTSGSYEQYF
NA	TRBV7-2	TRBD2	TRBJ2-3	TGTGCCAGCAGCTTCGGCGGGAGGCTTGGAGATACGCAGTATTTT	CASSFGGRLGDTQYF
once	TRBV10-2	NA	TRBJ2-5	TGCGCCAGCAGACCCCCCAGTCTAGAGACCCAGTACTTC	CASRPPSLETQYF
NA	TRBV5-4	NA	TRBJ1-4	TGTGCCAGTACCACTCAGGGAGAGTTCGGAAAACTGTTTTTT	CASTTQGEFGKLFF
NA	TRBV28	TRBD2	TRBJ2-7	TGTGCCAGCAAACCCTTGGGGAGCGGGAGGCAGTACTTC	CASKPLGSGRQYF
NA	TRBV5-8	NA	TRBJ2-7	TGTGCCAGCAGCTTTGCCAACAGGGTTTACGAGCAGTACTTC	CASSFANRVYEQYF
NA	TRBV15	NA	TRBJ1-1	TGTGCCACCAGCAAGGGGTATGAAGCTTTCTTT	CATSKGYEAFF
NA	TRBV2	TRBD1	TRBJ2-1	TGTGCCAGCAGTAGAGACAGGGGGCAAAACAATGAGCAGTTCTTC	CASSRDRGQNNEQFF
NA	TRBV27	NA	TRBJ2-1	TGTGCCAGCAGCACACCCTTAAGACTAGTTTCCAATGAGCAGTTCTTC	CASSTPLRLVSNEQFF
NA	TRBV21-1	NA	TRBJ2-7	TGTGCCAGCAGCGATAACGAGCAGTACTTC	CASSDNEQYF
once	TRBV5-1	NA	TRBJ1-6	TGCGCCAGCAGCTTGGAGACCCTCCGGAGTAATTCACCCCTCCACTTT	CASSLETLRSNSPLHF
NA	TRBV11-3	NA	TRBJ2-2	TGTGCCAGCAGCTCTACCGGGGAGCTGTTTTTT	CASSSTGELFF
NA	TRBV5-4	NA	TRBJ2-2	TGTGCCAGCAGCTTCAGGGGGGGTTCCGGGGAGCTGTTTTTT	CASSFRGGSGELFF
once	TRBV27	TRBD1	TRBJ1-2	TGTGCCAGCAGTTTAAGGGGGGACAGCCGCTATCGGGGCTACACCTTC	CASSLRGDSRYRGYTF
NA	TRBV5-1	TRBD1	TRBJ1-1	TGCGCCAGCAGCCGGGAAGGGGGCCAGAACACTGAAGCTTTCTTT	CASSREGGQNTEAFF
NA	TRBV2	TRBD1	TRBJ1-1	TGTGCCAGCTCTTCCGGACAGGGGGTCGGTGAAGCTTTCTTT	CASSSGQGVGEAFF
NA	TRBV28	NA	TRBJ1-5	TGTGCCAGCCTCCCGCAGCGCCGAAGGGATAGCAATCAGCCCCAGCATTTT	CASLPQRRRDSNQPQHF
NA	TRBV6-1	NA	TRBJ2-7	TGTGCCAGCAGTGAAAGTGGGGCAGTTCGGTCGCCGTACTTC	CASSESGAVRSPYF
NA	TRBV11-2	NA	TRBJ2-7	TGTGCCAGCAGCATCGGCTACAGGGCCTACGAGCAGTACTTC	CASSIGYRAYEQYF
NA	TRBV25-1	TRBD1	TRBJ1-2	TGTGCCAGCAGTGACCCGACAGGGACTGGCTACACCTTC	CASSDPTGTGYTF